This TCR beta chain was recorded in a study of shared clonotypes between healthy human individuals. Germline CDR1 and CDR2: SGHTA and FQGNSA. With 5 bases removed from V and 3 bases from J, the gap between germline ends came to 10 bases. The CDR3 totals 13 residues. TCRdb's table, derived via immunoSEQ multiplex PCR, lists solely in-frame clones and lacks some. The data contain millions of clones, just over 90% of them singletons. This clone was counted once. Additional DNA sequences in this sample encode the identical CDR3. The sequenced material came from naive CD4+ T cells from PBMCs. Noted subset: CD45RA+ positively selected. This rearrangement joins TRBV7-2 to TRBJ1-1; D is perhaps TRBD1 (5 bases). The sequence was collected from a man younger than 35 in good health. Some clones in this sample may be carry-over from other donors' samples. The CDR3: CASSVGEDTEAFF. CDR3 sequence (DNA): TGTGCCAGCAGCGTGGGGGAGGACACTGAAGCTTTCTTT.